Presented here are 8 T cell receptor beta chains from one specimen sequenced in a study of blood T cells in healthy people across ages. Sample-barcoded 5' priming and a J-beta primer mix drove a second PCR of about 6 to 12 cycles. In TCRdb, the 5' RACE reads were re-called with MiXCR into one record per CDR3 protein. The table has about 570,000 distinct CDR3 sequences, roughly a quarter seen once. The sample taken for sequencing was blood. All receptors derive from a woman between 70 and 85 years old in good health.

The chain couples TRBV12-3 or TRBV12-4 to TRBJ1-5, with a weak D call TRBD1 (5 bases). The CDR3 contains 14 residues. With 4 bases removed from V and 5 bases from J, the gap between germline ends came to 12 bases. The CDR3, as DNA: TGTGCCAGCAGTTCGAGGGGAAATTATCAGCCCCAGCATTTT. Translating it yields CASSSRGNYQPQHF.

The V call is TRBV9, the J call TRBJ2-5, with D perhaps matching TRBD2 (5 bases). This CDR3 is built from 15 residues. With 3 bases removed from V and 2 bases from J, the gap between germline ends came to 14 bases. CDR1 and CDR2 (germline): SGDLS, YYNGEE. The chain's CDR3 is CASSATRTVQETQYF. The CDR3 bases are TGTGCCAGCAGCGCCACCAGGACTGTTCAAGAGACCCAGTACTTC.

This clonotype was seen a few times. The chain is built from TRBV6-4 and TRBJ2-2; no definite D call. V lost 3 bases and J lost 5, with 7 bases in between. CDR3 length: 13 residues. Germline V gene lookup returns CDR1 MRHNA and CDR2 SNTAGT. Written as DNA, the CDR3 is TGTGCCAGCAGTGAGGTGGGGACCGGGGAGCTGTTTTTT. Translating it yields CASSEVGTGELFF.

J is TRBJ2-3 and V is TRBV5-1; D is possibly TRBD1 or TRBD2 (6 bases each). Germline CDR1 and CDR2: SGHRS and YFSETQ. V lost 2 bases to trimming and J lost 6 bases, with 16 bases between them. The CDR3 runs to 15 residues. The DNA for the CDR3 is TGCGCCAGCAGCTTCGGGCTCCAGGGGAGGGATACGCAGTATTTT. Its protein product is CASSFGLQGRDTQYF.

J is TRBJ2-2 and V is TRBV4-2, with D perhaps matching TRBD1 (5 bases). The V and J ends lost 2 bases and 4 bases respectively, with 11 bases between them. The CDR3 extends over 15 amino acids. CDR1 and CDR2 from the germline V gene are LGHNA and YNFKEQ. CDR3 DNA sequence: TGTGCCAGCAGCCAACCATCGACAGTCACCGGGGAGCTGTTTTTT. Protein product: CASSQPSTVTGELFF.

The chain uses TRBV29-1 and TRBJ2-3, with 16 positions matching TRBD2. CDR3 length: 18 amino acids. The germline CDR1 and CDR2 sequences are SQVTM and ANQGSEA. J lost 0 bases, V lost 1 base, and 4 bases had no gene match. CDR3 coding DNA: TGCAGCGTTGAAGGGGGACTAGCGGGGGGGCCGAGCACAGATACGCAGTATTTT. Its translation: CSVEGGLAGGPSTDTQYF.

The J gene is TRBJ2-7, the V gene TRBV2; 13 bases fit TRBD2. The V and J ends lost 10 bases and 2 bases, in that order; junction bases with no gene match: 17. The germline V gene encodes CDR1 SNHLY and CDR2 FYNNEI. This CDR3 has 18 amino acids. The CDR3 loop reads CAILHRFETSGGTYEQYF. DNA for the CDR3: TGTGCCATCCTGCACAGATTCGAGACTAGCGGGGGGACCTACGAGCAGTACTTC.

The J gene is TRBJ2-1, the V gene TRBV7-9; 9 bases fit TRBD2. The J call is doubtful: the DNA matches TRBJ2-7 better. CDR1 is SEHNR and CDR2 is FQNEAQ in the germline V gene (reference sequence). This CDR3 comprises 14 residues. CDR3 amino acids: CASSLNSGGYEQYF. CDR3 nucleotides: TGTGCCAGCAGCTTAAATAGCGGGGGCTACGAGCAGTACTTC.